This TCR beta chain derives from a study of cytomegalovirus exposure and HLA in healthy donors. Whole-study results and caveats: Association of 16,951 TCR beta sequences with HLA alleles was found at 0.05 false discovery rate in a later analysis. The later analysis indicated that the majority of CMV-associated TCR beta chains appeared HLA-restricted. Available immune exposure information was restricted to CMV serostatus only.

Both 60 Vbeta primers and 13 Jbeta primers went into the PCR. The method was immunoSEQ multiplex PCR; TCRdb's version includes in-frame clones alone and lacks a portion of them. The data contain 110,000 or so clones, roughly 73% of them seen just once; the ten biggest clones take up roughly 9.2%. A word on this clone: What it binds is unknown.

The CDR3 totals 16 residues. The ends lost 3 bases at V and 5 bases at J; junction bases unmatched: 8. Per the germline V gene, CDR1 is SGHRS and CDR2 is YFSETQ. The sequenced sample consisted of PBMCs. The chain couples TRBV5-1 to TRBJ2-2; 9 bases fit TRBD1. This clonotype was sampled from a woman aged 40 to 50 in good health and CMV-seropositive. The CDR3 here is CASSSAGTGLTGELFF. DNA for the CDR3: TGCGCCAGCAGCTCTGCGGGGACAGGGTTAACCGGGGAGCTGTTTTTT. The full variable domain, rest sourced from reference TRBV5-1 and TRBJ2-2, is KAGVTQTPRYLIKTRGQQVTLSCSPISGHRSVSWYQQTPGQGLQFLFEYFSETQRNKGNFPGRFSGRQFSNSRSEMNVSTLELGDSALYLCASSSAGTGLTGELFFGEGSRLTVL.